These T cell receptor beta chains were read from a single sample in a study of blood T cell repertoires in COVID-19. The repertoire was sequenced with immunoSEQ multiplex PCR; TCRdb's copy has only in-frame clones and lacks some. The sample carries 95,000 to 100,000 clones, around 87% recorded once. Sequencing was performed on peripheral blood. These receptors were collected from a woman in her 30s with acute or convalescent COVID-19. Each CDR3 is given with its conserved first and last residue. The order of the fields is V gene, D gene, clone size, CDR3 length, J gene, CDR3 protein, CDR3 DNA. The D gene is left open where the match is weak. Part of the rows lack a size; the others show once, few, many or a class for expanded clones.

v_call: TRBV28
d_call: -
clone_size: -
cdr3_length: 12
j_call: TRBJ2-1
cdr3_aa: CASSLRFYEQFF
cdr3_nt: TGTGCCAGCAGTTTGCGGTTTTATGAGCAGTTCTTC

v_call: TRBV12-3/TRBV12-4
d_call: -
clone_size: -
cdr3_length: 13
j_call: TRBJ1-5
cdr3_aa: CASIGALDQPQHF
cdr3_nt: TGTGCCAGCATAGGGGCTTTAGATCAGCCCCAGCATTTT

v_call: TRBV5-1
d_call: TRBD2
clone_size: -
cdr3_length: 14
j_call: TRBJ2-3
cdr3_aa: CASSFNGGADTQYF
cdr3_nt: TGCGCCAGCAGCTTTAACGGGGGGGCAGATACGCAGTATTTT

v_call: TRBV7-3
d_call: -
clone_size: -
cdr3_length: 15
j_call: TRBJ1-6
cdr3_aa: CASSLADRWNSPLHF
cdr3_nt: TGTGCCAGCAGCTTAGCCGACAGGTGGAATTCACCCCTCCACTTT

v_call: TRBV27
d_call: TRBD2
clone_size: -
cdr3_length: 15
j_call: TRBJ2-1
cdr3_aa: CASRPGGGAYNEQFF
cdr3_nt: TGTGCCAGCCGCCCGGGCGGGGGGGCATACAATGAGCAGTTCTTC

v_call: TRBV14
d_call: -
clone_size: once
cdr3_length: 13
j_call: TRBJ1-1
cdr3_aa: CASSSDRNTEAFF
cdr3_nt: TGTGCCAGCAGCTCGGACAGGAACACTGAAGCTTTCTTT

v_call: TRBV4-1
d_call: TRBD2
clone_size: -
cdr3_length: 17
j_call: TRBJ2-1
cdr3_aa: CASSQTLGAGGYNEQFF
cdr3_nt: TGCGCCAGCAGCCAGACCCTGGGGGCGGGGGGGTACAATGAGCAGTTCTTC

v_call: TRBV7-8
d_call: TRBD1
clone_size: -
cdr3_length: 14
j_call: TRBJ1-1
cdr3_aa: CASRDRVGNTEAFF
cdr3_nt: TGTGCCAGCAGAGACAGGGTGGGGAACACTGAAGCTTTCTTT

v_call: TRBV5-4
d_call: TRBD1
clone_size: -
cdr3_length: 14
j_call: TRBJ2-1
cdr3_aa: CASSLDRGNNEQFF
cdr3_nt: TGTGCCAGCAGCTTGGACAGGGGGAACAATGAGCAGTTCTTC

v_call: TRBV6-5
d_call: TRBD1
clone_size: -
cdr3_length: 13
j_call: TRBJ1-2
cdr3_aa: CASRQQGAGGYTF
cdr3_nt: TGTGCCAGCAGGCAACAGGGGGCGGGCGGCTACACCTTC

v_call: TRBV11-3
d_call: -
clone_size: -
cdr3_length: 17
j_call: TRBJ2-7
cdr3_aa: CASSLLGGFSGYYEQYF
cdr3_nt: TGTGCCAGCAGCTTACTGGGAGGTTTCAGCGGCTACTACGAGCAGTACTTC

v_call: TRBV7-9
d_call: TRBD1
clone_size: -
cdr3_length: 14
j_call: TRBJ2-1
cdr3_aa: CASTGQGWGGEQFF
cdr3_nt: TGTGCCAGCACCGGACAGGGGTGGGGAGGTGAGCAGTTCTTC

v_call: TRBV7-2
d_call: -
clone_size: once
cdr3_length: 14
j_call: TRBJ1-2
cdr3_aa: CASSLAASNYGYTF
cdr3_nt: TGTGCCAGCAGCTTAGCAGCATCTAACTATGGCTACACCTTC

v_call: TRBV5-4
d_call: -
clone_size: -
cdr3_length: 15
j_call: TRBJ1-1
cdr3_aa: CASSSKDRDNTEAFF
cdr3_nt: TGTGCCAGCAGCTCGAAGGACAGAGACAACACTGAAGCTTTCTTT

v_call: TRBV4-1
d_call: TRBD1
clone_size: -
cdr3_length: 17
j_call: TRBJ2-2
cdr3_aa: CASSRDPGQGDSGELFF
cdr3_nt: TGCGCCAGCAGCCGAGACCCGGGACAGGGGGACTCCGGGGAGCTGTTTTTT

v_call: TRBV5-1
d_call: -
clone_size: -
cdr3_length: 15
j_call: TRBJ2-7
cdr3_aa: CASSLGTNKDHEQYF
cdr3_nt: TGCGCCAGCAGCCTCGGGACAAACAAAGACCACGAGCAGTACTTC

v_call: TRBV14
d_call: -
clone_size: once
cdr3_length: 15
j_call: TRBJ1-1
cdr3_aa: CASSQEQGWRTEAFF
cdr3_nt: TGTGCCAGCAGCCAAGAACAGGGATGGAGGACTGAAGCTTTCTTT

v_call: TRBV27
d_call: -
clone_size: -
cdr3_length: 12
j_call: TRBJ2-2
cdr3_aa: CGSLSNTGELFF
cdr3_nt: TGTGGCAGCCTCAGTAACACCGGGGAGCTGTTTTTT

v_call: TRBV2
d_call: -
clone_size: -
cdr3_length: 12
j_call: TRBJ2-7
cdr3_aa: CASSVEGYEQYF
cdr3_nt: TGTGCCAGCAGTGTGGAGGGGTACGAGCAGTACTTC

v_call: TRBV30
d_call: -
clone_size: -
cdr3_length: 13
j_call: TRBJ2-3
cdr3_aa: CAWSVGGTDTQYF
cdr3_nt: TGTGCCTGGAGTGTAGGGGGTACAGATACGCAGTATTTT

v_call: TRBV6-6
d_call: -
clone_size: -
cdr3_length: 13
j_call: TRBJ2-7
cdr3_aa: CASRVRGSYEQYF
cdr3_nt: TGTGCCAGCAGGGTACGGGGCTCCTACGAGCAGTACTTC

v_call: TRBV5-4
d_call: TRBD2
clone_size: -
cdr3_length: 15
j_call: TRBJ2-1
cdr3_aa: CASSSRLAGDIEQFF
cdr3_nt: TGTGCCAGCAGCTCCCGACTAGCGGGGGACATTGAGCAGTTCTTC

v_call: TRBV5-1
d_call: -
clone_size: -
cdr3_length: 12
j_call: TRBJ2-3
cdr3_aa: CASSRSQDTQYF
cdr3_nt: TGCGCCAGCTCCCGATCACAAGATACGCAGTATTTT

v_call: TRBV7-3
d_call: -
clone_size: -
cdr3_length: 13
j_call: TRBJ1-2
cdr3_aa: CASSLFRATGYTF
cdr3_nt: TGTGCCAGCAGCTTATTCAGGGCCACTGGCTACACCTTC

v_call: TRBV6-1
d_call: -
clone_size: few
cdr3_length: 13
j_call: TRBJ2-5
cdr3_aa: CASSEVPRETQYF
cdr3_nt: TGTGCCAGCAGTGAAGTCCCGCGGGAGACCCAGTACTTC

v_call: TRBV4-2
d_call: -
clone_size: -
cdr3_length: 15
j_call: TRBJ1-1
cdr3_aa: CASSQESGLNTEAFF
cdr3_nt: TGTGCCAGCAGCCAAGAGTCGGGGTTGAACACTGAAGCTTTCTTT

v_call: TRBV29-1
d_call: -
clone_size: -
cdr3_length: 13
j_call: TRBJ2-4
cdr3_aa: CSVGGLAKNIQYF
cdr3_nt: TGCAGCGTTGGAGGGTTAGCCAAAAACATTCAGTACTTC

v_call: TRBV5-5
d_call: -
clone_size: -
cdr3_length: 16
j_call: TRBJ2-7
cdr3_aa: CASSSQAGTALYEQYF
cdr3_nt: TGTGCCAGCAGCTCCCAAGCCGGGACTGCTCTCTACGAGCAGTACTTC

v_call: TRBV3-1/TRBV3-2
d_call: TRBD1
clone_size: -
cdr3_length: 15
j_call: TRBJ1-1
cdr3_aa: CASSQVGTGDTEAFF
cdr3_nt: TGTGCCAGCAGCCAAGTTGGGACAGGGGACACTGAAGCTTTCTTT

v_call: TRBV18
d_call: -
clone_size: -
cdr3_length: 14
j_call: TRBJ2-3
cdr3_aa: CASSPSGTKDTQYF
cdr3_nt: TGTGCCAGCTCACCAAGCGGGACAAAGGATACGCAGTATTTT

v_call: TRBV5-1
d_call: -
clone_size: -
cdr3_length: 15
j_call: TRBJ2-2
cdr3_aa: CASSWGDSSTGELFF
cdr3_nt: TGCGCCAGCAGCTGGGGGGACAGTTCAACCGGGGAGCTGTTTTTT

v_call: TRBV7-3
d_call: TRBD2
clone_size: -
cdr3_length: 15
j_call: TRBJ2-3
cdr3_aa: CASSLAGVSTDTQYF
cdr3_nt: TGTGCCAGCAGCTTAGCGGGGGTCAGCACAGATACGCAGTATTTT

v_call: TRBV20-1
d_call: -
clone_size: -
cdr3_length: 10
j_call: TRBJ1-1
cdr3_aa: CSGDRGEAFF
cdr3_nt: TGCAGTGGGGATCGGGGTGAAGCTTTCTTT

v_call: TRBV27
d_call: -
clone_size: once
cdr3_length: 14
j_call: TRBJ2-7
cdr3_aa: CASSPQGQWWEQYF
cdr3_nt: TGTGCCAGCAGTCCACAGGGTCAATGGTGGGAGCAGTACTTC

v_call: TRBV21-1
d_call: -
clone_size: -
cdr3_length: 15
j_call: TRBJ1-2
cdr3_aa: CASSPQGTPNYGYTF
cdr3_nt: TGTGCCAGCAGCCCTCAAGGGACACCTAACTATGGCTACACCTTC

v_call: TRBV4-1
d_call: TRBD1
clone_size: -
cdr3_length: 16
j_call: TRBJ1-2
cdr3_aa: CASSQAGTGGNYGYTF
cdr3_nt: TGCGCCAGCAGCCAAGCTGGGACAGGAGGGAACTATGGCTACACCTTC

v_call: TRBV24-1
d_call: TRBD1
clone_size: few
cdr3_length: 15
j_call: TRBJ2-2
cdr3_aa: CATSSGGAETGELFF
cdr3_nt: TGTGCCACCAGTTCAGGGGGCGCGGAGACCGGGGAGCTGTTTTTT